The clone carrying this T cell receptor (beta chain) was picked up one time. The assay was immunoSEQ multiplex PCR, and TCRdb's table has in-frame clones only and misses some. The table shows about 160,000 clones, with roughly 81% occurring only once. Germline V gene sequence: CDR1 SGHTA, CDR2 FQGNSA. The CDR3 loop spans 17 amino acids. Deletions cut 0 bases from V and 3 bases from J, with 15 bases between. This sample is drawn from a study of blood T cell repertoires in COVID-19. Source material: peripheral blood. This chain uses TRBV7-2 with TRBJ1-3, with a tentative D call TRBD1 (6 bases). The source of this sequence is a man aged 40-49 years with acute or convalescent COVID-19. The CDR3 coding sequence is TGTGCCAGCAGCTTAGCTGCCCAGGGGCGTGGTGGAAACACCATATATTTT. Its translation is CASSLAAQGRGGNTIYF. The full variable domain, completed using reference TRBV7-2 and TRBJ1-3, is GAGVSQSPSNKVTEKGKDVELRCDPISGHTALYWYRQSLGQGLEFLIYFQGNSAPDKSGLPSDRFSAERTGGSVSTLTIQRTQQEDSAVYLCASSLAAQGRGGNTIYFGEGSWLTVV.